This passage covers 27 T cell receptor beta chains from one sample sequenced in a study of T cell responses to AZD1222 COVID-19 vaccine. The repertoire was sequenced with immunoSEQ multiplex PCR; TCRdb's copy has only in-frame clones and lacks some. The repertoire consists of some 150,000 clones, with roughly 87% occurring once and the leading ten covering roughly 1.5%. The sequences come from peripheral blood, collected 28 days after the second AZD1222 dose. These receptor sequences come from an adult who received the AZD1222 COVID-19 vaccine.

The V and J genes are TRBV7-9 and TRBJ2-7, with 9 bases aligning to TRBD1. Germline V gives CDR1 SEHNR, CDR2 FQNEAQ (reference sequence). CDR3 length equals 15 residues. V trimming: 3 bases; J trimming: 5 bases; junction bases outside the gene matches: 8. The CDR3 DNA reads as TGTGCCAGCAGCTTGCCTCGGACAGGGGCACACGAGCAGTACTTC. It translates to CASSLPRTGAHEQYF.

The rearrangement uses TRBV3-1 (or the pseudogene TRBV3-2) and TRBJ2-7; D perhaps matches TRBD2 (5 bases). This CDR3 comprises 13 residues. Deletions cut 3 bases from V and 6 bases from J, with 12 bases between. From germline, CDR1 is LGHDT and CDR2 YNNKEL (reference sequence). CDR3 residues: CASSQAGDREQYF. The CDR3 DNA follows: TGTGCCAGCAGCCAGGCCGGGGATCGCGAGCAGTACTTC.

This chain links TRBV24-1 with TRBJ1-4; D may be TRBD1 (5 bases). Germline CDR1 KGHDR, CDR2 SFDVKD. The CDR3 loop spans 14 amino acids. V was cut by 7 bases and J by 4 bases, with 12 bases left in between. The CDR3 reads CATSSGLSNEKLFF. The CDR3 DNA reads TGTGCCACCAGCTCGGGACTGAGTAATGAAAAACTGTTTTTT.

The genes are TRBV1 and TRBJ2-7. TRBV1 is recorded as a pseudogene. The CDR3 loop spans 13 amino acids. In nucleotides, the CDR3 is TGCACCAGCAGCCTCAAAGACTCCTACGAGCAGTACTTC. It specifies CTSSLKDSYEQYF.

V usage is TRBV6-1 and J usage is TRBJ1-1; no firm D call. The CDR3 runs 13 residues. CDR1 is MNHNS, CDR2 SASEGT, per germline. V lost 3 bases to trimming and J lost 3 bases, with 8 bases between them. The CDR3: CASSEAIYTEAFF. The CDR3 DNA is TGTGCCAGCAGTGAGGCTATCTACACTGAAGCTTTCTTT.

J is TRBJ2-3 and V is TRBV2; tentative D call: TRBD2 (8 bases). V shed 9 bases and J shed 2 bases, with 21 bases lying between them. CDR1 and CDR2 (germline): SNHLY, FYNNEI. The length of the CDR3 is 16 residues. The CDR3, as DNA: TGTGCCAGAACAGGGGTTCGGGAGGGGATCACAGATACGCAGTATTTT. Protein product: CARTGVREGITDTQYF.

This clone was counted only a few times. The rearrangement links TRBV5-1 to TRBJ2-1, with no clear D. Trimming cost V 4 bases and J 8 bases, with 13 bases left between them. CDR1 and CDR2 from the germline V gene are SGHRS and YFSETQ. The CDR3 length is 13 residues. The DNA for the CDR3 is TGCGCCAGCAGCGGGGATCCAGGAGATGAGCAGTTCTTC. Its protein product is CASSGDPGDEQFF.

V gene TRBV19 combines with J gene TRBJ1-1; weak D call: TRBD1 (6 bases). Germline-derived CDR1 and CDR2 are LNHDA and SQIVND (reference sequence). This CDR3 region has 16 residues. With 1 base removed from V and 0 bases from J, the gap between germline ends came to 12 bases. The CDR3 protein is CASSIGGQTMNTEAFF. CDR3 DNA: TGTGCCAGTAGTATAGGCGGACAGACTATGAACACTGAAGCTTTCTTT.

The chain combines TRBV28 with TRBJ2-2; D is uncertain. This CDR3 contains 13 residues. Trimming took off 7 bases at V and 8 bases at J, with 14 bases between the two ends. Per germline, CDR1 MDHEN and CDR2 SYDVKM. The CDR3 here is CASTPGRIGELFF. The CDR3 nucleotides are TGTGCCAGCACCCCAGGACGCATAGGGGAGCTGTTTTTT.

The rearrangement joins TRBV19 to TRBJ2-7; D is possibly TRBD1 or TRBD2 (6 bases each). Per the germline V gene, CDR1 is LNHDA and CDR2 is SQIVND (reference sequence). The V gene lost 5 bases and the J gene lost 5 bases, with 31 bases spanning the gap. This CDR3 is 19 amino acids long. The CDR3 loop is CASSLNRDKGVVRRDEQYF. The CDR3 nucleotides are TGTGCCAGTAGTCTTAACCGGGACAAAGGGGTGGTGAGGAGGGACGAGCAGTACTTC.

This chain connects TRBV30 to TRBJ1-1; D is possibly TRBD1 (6 bases). Germline lookup yields CDR1 GTSNPN and CDR2 SVGIG (reference sequence). The CDR3 extends over 15 amino acids. V lost 0 bases and J 4 bases, leaving 15 bases between the germline ends. In nucleotides, the CDR3 is TGTGCCTGGAGTGTACTGTCAGGGGCAAGCACTGAAGCTTTCTTT. It translates to CAWSVLSGASTEAFF.

V usage is TRBV7-2 and J usage is TRBJ1-5; 10 bases align to TRBD1. The CDR3 spans 15 residues. J lost 5 bases, V lost 3 bases, and 4 bases had no gene match. From germline, CDR1 is SGHTA and CDR2 FQGNSA. CDR3 sequence (DNA): TGTGCCAGCAGCTTCACCGGGACAGGGGATCAGCCCCAGCATTTT. Its translation: CASSFTGTGDQPQHF.

This clone was recorded only once. The chain has TRBV7-3 and TRBJ2-5; D call uncertain. Germline V gives CDR1 SGHTA, CDR2 FQGTGA. This CDR3 spans 13 amino acids. The V gene lost 2 bases and the J gene lost 4 bases, with 8 bases spanning the gap. In nucleotides, the CDR3 is TGTGCCAGCAGCTTATTGCCCGGAGAGACCCAGTACTTC. This gives the protein CASSLLPGETQYF.

This chain uses TRBV28 with TRBJ1-4, with TRBD1 matching 9 bases. Germline lookup yields CDR1 MDHEN and CDR2 SYDVKM. J gave up 7 bases and V 8 bases, and 20 bases lay outside the gene matches. The CDR3 spans 18 residues. CDR3: CASCEIYRGRGRCEKLFF. In DNA, the CDR3 is TGTGCCAGCTGCGAGATATACAGGGGGCGCGGGCGTTGTGAAAAACTGTTTTTT.

This chain connects TRBV12-3 or TRBV12-4 to TRBJ1-2; D is possibly TRBD1 (5 bases). The germline V and J ends were trimmed by 1 base and 2 bases, with 5 bases remaining between them. This CDR3 comprises 13 residues. The CDR3 spells CASSLGQNYGYTF. The DNA for the CDR3 is TGTGCCAGCAGTTTAGGACAGAACTATGGCTACACCTTC.

CDR3 protein: CASGLSGLAGGVGYNEQFF. The CDR3 DNA reads TGTGCTAGTGGCCTTAGCGGACTAGCGGGAGGAGTGGGGTACAATGAGCAGTTCTTC. This rearrangement joins TRBV12-5 to TRBJ2-1, with 14 bases aligning to TRBD2. The ends lost 6 bases at V and 4 bases at J; junction bases unmatched: 14. Germline V gene data show CDR1 as LGHNT and CDR2 as FRNRAP. The length of the CDR3 is 19 residues.

V gene TRBV6-2 or TRBV6-3 combines with J gene TRBJ2-3; TRBD2 aligns across 8 bases. Germline trimming cut 4 bases from V and 0 bases from J; bases unmatched to any gene: 15. The CDR3 contains 19 residues. CDR1 MNHEY and CDR2 SVGEGT come from the germline V gene. The CDR3 here is CASSWPTPGGYSSTDTQYF. The CDR3, as DNA: TGTGCCAGCAGTTGGCCAACTCCGGGAGGGTATTCTAGCACAGATACGCAGTATTTT.

The chain recombines TRBV28 with TRBJ2-3, with 7 bases aligning to TRBD2. The germline CDR1 and CDR2 sequences are MDHEN and SYDVKM. Trimming removed 6 bases from V and 8 bases from J; junction bases left unmatched: 14. CDR3 length: 15 amino acids. The CDR3 loop reads CASSPRASGTSTQYF. As DNA, the CDR3 is TGTGCCAGCAGCCCAAGGGCTAGCGGAACAAGTACGCAGTATTTT.

The chain couples TRBV19 to TRBJ1-2; perhaps TRBD1 as D (5 bases). The CDR3 length is 14 residues. V gave up 6 bases and J gave up 5 bases, with 16 bases separating them. CDR1 is LNHDA and CDR2 is SQIVND in the germline V gene (reference sequence). The CDR3 region is CASREMGEGYGYTF. For the CDR3, the DNA is TGTGCCAGTAGAGAAATGGGGGAGGGGTATGGCTACACCTTC.

The chain has TRBV4-3 and TRBJ2-1; D perhaps matches TRBD2 (6 bases). Germline values: CDR1 LGHNA, CDR2 YSLEER. Trimming shortened V by 0 bases and J by 3 bases, and 15 bases separated the two germline ends. The CDR3 runs to 17 residues. CDR3 bases: TGCGCCAGCAGCCAAGACCTCCTACGGAGGGGCTACAATGAGCAGTTCTTC. This encodes CASSQDLLRRGYNEQFF.

The V gene is TRBV30, the J gene TRBJ1-2; D unclear. The CDR3 contains 13 residues. Germline CDR1 is GTSNPN and CDR2 is SVGIG (reference sequence). V lost 4 bases, J lost 3 bases, and 12 bases lay in between. CDR3 bases: TGTGCCTGGATAAGCAGAACCTACTATGGCTACACCTTC. Translated, it gives CAWISRTYYGYTF.

The chain employs TRBV4-1 and TRBJ2-7, with 10 positions matching TRBD2. The germline CDR1 and CDR2 sequences are MGHRA and YSYEKL. V dropped 4 bases and J dropped 6; count of bases not matched to a gene: 6. The CDR3 totals 14 residues. As DNA, the CDR3 is TGCGCCAGCAGCCCAGCGGGAGGGCTCACCGAGCAGTACTTC. It codes for CASSPAGGLTEQYF.

The chain carries TRBV3-1 (or the pseudogene TRBV3-2) and TRBJ1-4; possibly TRBD1 for D (5 bases). Germline-derived CDR1 and CDR2 are LGHDT and YNNKEL (reference sequence). The CDR3 spans 14 residues. V lost 6 bases and J 8 bases, leaving 16 bases between the germline ends. In DNA form, the CDR3 reads TGTGCCAGCAGTCGTGGACGGCGGGGGGAAAAACTGTTTTTT. Amino acid sequence: CASSRGRRGEKLFF.

This sequence joins TRBV5-1 and TRBJ2-1; TRBD2 matches at 9 bases. J lost 5 bases, V lost 0 bases, and 6 bases had no gene match. The germline CDR1 and CDR2 sequences are SGHRS and YFSETQ. The length of the CDR3 is 16 residues. CDR3 loop: CASSLEAGGGHNEQFF. The CDR3 bases are TGCGCCAGCAGCTTGGAGGCGGGAGGGGGTCACAATGAGCAGTTCTTC.

The rearrangement links TRBV24-1 to TRBJ2-2; D possibly matches TRBD1 or TRBD2 (5 bases each). The germline V gene encodes CDR1 KGHDR and CDR2 SFDVKD. This CDR3 spans 15 amino acids. Trimming removed 8 bases at V and 1 base at J, with 13 bases between. For the CDR3, the DNA is TGTGCCACCACCTCCGGGACGAGGAACACCGGGGAGCTGTTTTTT. Translating gives CATTSGTRNTGELFF.

The CDR3 spells CASSLDGTSGRRYNEQFF. CDR3 in DNA: TGTGCCAGCAGCTTGGATGGGACTAGCGGGAGGCGGTACAATGAGCAGTTCTTC. V usage is TRBV5-4 and J usage is TRBJ2-1; 15 nucleotides align to TRBD2. The CDR3 is made up of 18 amino acids. Looked up from germline, CDR1 is SGHNT and CDR2 is YYREEE (reference sequence). V shed 0 bases, J shed 4 bases, and the junction held 5 bases outside the gene matches.

This chain links TRBV25-1 with TRBJ2-7; D gene ambiguous. V lost 0 bases to trimming and J lost 0 bases, with 6 bases between them. The CDR3 runs to 14 residues. CDR1 and CDR2 (germline): MGHDK, SYGVNS. CDR3 nucleotide sequence: TGTGCCAGCAGTGAATATGGGGACTCCTACGAGCAGTACTTC. It is translated as CASSEYGDSYEQYF.